The source of this TCR beta chain is a study of shared clonotypes between healthy human individuals. General study points: Non-shared clonotypes were found to have lower generation probabilities than the clonotypes that were shared by all four of the sorted-subset donors.

Clones were sequenced by immunoSEQ multiplex PCR, and TCRdb holds only the in-frame ones, with some missing. The sample carries over 2 million clones, roughly 95% recorded once. This CDR3 contains 15 residues. CDR1 is LNHDA, CDR2 SQIVND, per germline (reference sequence). V was pared by 3 bases and J by 4 bases, with 15 bases between. As for this clone: The antigen is not known.

The chain carries TRBV19 and TRBJ1-2, with D uncertain. This TCR was sampled from a man in his late teens or twenties in good health. Specimen: naive CD4+ T cells sorted from blood. Subset of the sample: CD45RA+ positively selected. The CDR3 sequence: CASSMRSLGGYGYTF. CDR3 DNA sequence: TGTGCCAGTAGTATGCGGAGTCTGGGCGGCTATGGCTACACCTTC.